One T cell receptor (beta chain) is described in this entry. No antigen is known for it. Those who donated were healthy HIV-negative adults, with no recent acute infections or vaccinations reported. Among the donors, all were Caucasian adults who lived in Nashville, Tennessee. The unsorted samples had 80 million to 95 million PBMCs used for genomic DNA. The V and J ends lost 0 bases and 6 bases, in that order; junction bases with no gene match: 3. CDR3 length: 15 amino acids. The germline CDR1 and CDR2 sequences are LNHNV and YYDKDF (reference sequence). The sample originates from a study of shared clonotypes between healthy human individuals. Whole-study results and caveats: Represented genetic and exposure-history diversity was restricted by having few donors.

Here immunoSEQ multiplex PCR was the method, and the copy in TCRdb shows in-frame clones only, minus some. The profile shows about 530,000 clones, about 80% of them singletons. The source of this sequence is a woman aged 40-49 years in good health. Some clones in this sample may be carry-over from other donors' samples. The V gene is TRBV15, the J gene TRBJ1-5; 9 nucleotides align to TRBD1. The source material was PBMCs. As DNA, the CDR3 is TGTGCCACCAGCAGAGATGGGACAGGGTCTCAGCCCCAGCATTTT. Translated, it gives CATSRDGTGSQPQHF.